This TCR beta chain was identified during a study of shared clonotypes between healthy human individuals. Points on this clone: Mismatch with germline at one junction end may stem from a read error.

Per germline, CDR1 SGDLS and CDR2 YYNGEE. There are 14 residues in the CDR3. Clones were sequenced by immunoSEQ multiplex PCR, and TCRdb holds only the in-frame ones, with some missing. In the table there are about 2.3 million clones, 85% to 95% of which are singletons. The V and J genes are TRBV9 and TRBJ2-7; 9 nucleotides align to TRBD1. This clonotype was sampled from a man aged 18 to 29 in good health. Some clones in this sample may be carry-over from other donors' samples. Sequenced input: naive CD4+ T cells from PBMCs. This sample's subset: CD45RA+ positively selected. This chain's CDR3 is CASCVGGQGYEQYF. CDR3 nucleotide sequence: TGTGCCAGCTGCGTAGGGGGACAGGGCTACGAGCAGTACTTC.